A selection of T cell receptor beta chains follows, all from one sample in a study of blood T cell repertoires in COVID-19. Generated by immunoSEQ multiplex PCR, the TCRdb table keeps only in-frame clones and is missing some. The sample includes 150,000 to 200,000 clones, less than 90% of them seen just once. The sequencing sample was made of peripheral blood. These receptors were taken from a woman aged 55-69 years with COVID-19, enrolled during active disease. The CDR3 runs from the conserved cysteine through the conserved F or W. Each record gives: J gene, V gene, D gene, clone size, CDR3 protein, CDR3 DNA. D genes are given only for firm matches. Rows give clone size only sometimes, using once, few, many, or a class for an expanded clone.

TRBJ2-5	TRBV7-6	TRBD1	NA	CASSLVPGQGGQETQYF	TGTGCCAGCAGCTTAGTGCCAGGACAGGGAGGCCAAGAGACCCAGTACTTC
TRBJ2-2	TRBV30	NA	NA	CAWSVPRGANTGELFF	TGTGCCTGGAGTGTACCCAGGGGCGCGAACACCGGGGAGCTGTTTTTT
TRBJ1-3	TRBV9	NA	NA	CASSLSDSSSTGNTIYF	TGTGCCAGCAGCCTCTCGGACTCCTCAAGCACTGGAAACACCATATATTTT
TRBJ2-5	TRBV5-4	NA	NA	CASSLDRGGQETQYF	TGTGCCAGCAGCTTGGACAGGGGGGGACAAGAGACCCAGTACTTC
TRBJ1-2	TRBV12-3/TRBV12-4	NA	NA	CASSAANYGYTF	TGTGCCAGCAGTGCGGCAAACTATGGCTACACCTTC
TRBJ2-1	TRBV11-3	NA	NA	CASSLAPGPNNEQFF	TGTGCCAGCAGCTTAGCCCCCGGTCCGAACAATGAGCAGTTCTTC
TRBJ1-1	TRBV3-1/TRBV3-2	NA	NA	CASSRGTEAFF	TGTGCCAGCAGCCGAGGAACTGAAGCTTTCTTT
TRBJ1-4	TRBV7-6	NA	NA	CASSFARRGWNEKLFF	TGTGCCAGCAGCTTCGCCCGACGGGGATGGAATGAAAAACTGTTTTTT
TRBJ1-1	TRBV11-2	NA	once	CASSLVGTTNTEAFF	TGTGCCAGCAGCTTAGTGGGGACTACGAACACTGAAGCTTTCTTT
TRBJ2-7	TRBV28	TRBD2	NA	CASSPGTSGSSYEQYF	TGTGCCAGCAGTCCCGGGACTAGCGGGAGCTCCTACGAGCAGTACTTC
TRBJ1-5	TRBV6-5	NA	NA	CASSVEPKAQHF	TGTGCCAGCAGCGTAGAACCGAAAGCCCAGCATTTT
TRBJ2-3	TRBV6-6	TRBD2	NA	CASRPGRALDTQYF	TGTGCCAGCAGACCCGGGAGGGCCCTAGATACGCAGTATTTT
TRBJ1-2	TRBV13	TRBD1	few	CASSPTGGTDGYTF	TGTGCCAGCAGCCCGACAGGGGGTACCGATGGCTACACCTTC
TRBJ1-3	TRBV11-3	NA	NA	CASSPSRGNTIYF	TGTGCCAGCAGCCCGAGCAGGGGAAACACCATATATTTT
TRBJ2-7	TRBV11-2	TRBD2	NA	CASRIAGSHYEQYF	TGTGCCAGCAGGATAGCGGGGAGTCACTACGAGCAGTACTTC
TRBJ2-4	TRBV28	NA	NA	CASSLSGSAKNIQYF	TGTGCCAGCAGTTTATCGGGGAGCGCCAAAAACATTCAGTACTTC
TRBJ2-5	TRBV6-2/TRBV6-3	TRBD2	NA	CASSRGGQETQYF	TGTGCCAGCAGCCGGGGAGGGCAAGAGACCCAGTACTTC
TRBJ1-6	TRBV18	TRBD1	few	CASSPLGQGRNSPLHF	TGTGCCAGCTCACCACTCGGACAGGGGAGAAATTCACCCCTCCACTTT